This T cell receptor beta chain was recovered during a study of cytomegalovirus exposure and HLA in healthy donors (dated by TCRdb to about 2017). The study in broad terms: An earlier analysis of fewer than 750 of the donors reported about 260 Gb of sequence data and around 100 million unique TCR beta sequences obtained from about 180 million T cells. Every discovery cohort repertoire had been produced on one sequencing platform. Genome-wide SNP genotypes for about 65% of the roughly 670 donors were used in a later genetic analysis, which treated that subset as a discovery cohort. Across approximately 420 genotyped donors of the cohort, an average of roughly 200,000 unique TCR beta nucleotide sequences per donor were sequenced, and roughly 18% of those sequences were non-productive. In an earlier analysis of roughly 600 of the donors, high-throughput TCR beta sequencing was used to judge whether each TCR beta V gene segment behaved as functional or pseudogenic. Donor age, sex, ethnicity and CMV serostatus were collected together with the repertoire data. High-throughput TCR immunosequencing, statistical association of individual TCRs with disease status, and machine learning were combined to predict cytomegalovirus infection status. The study aimed to test whether signatures of past pathogen exposure could be identified by cataloging public T cell receptors. A later analysis re-examined previously published TCR beta repertoires from more than 550 donors and added high-resolution HLA genotyping to investigate patterns of TCR occurrence. An early release covering more than 500 HLA-typed donors comprised 300 to 350 gigabases of sequencing data and around 80 million unique TCR sequences. Of the 300 to 450 genotyped donors, approximately 81% were placed in the genetic ancestry cluster associated with self-reported Caucasian donors. The later analysis used no new phenotypic data to find candidate immune exposures, relying instead on TCR beta sequences and their occurrence across donors. About five DR-DQ haplotypes were treated as single units for association and clustering because of strong linkage in the cohort. Both class I and class II loci were covered by HLA typing, at four-digit resolution. Besides the first cohort of 500 to 700 subjects, a separate validation cohort made up of 120 different subjects was used. The number of donors typed differed by locus, with roughly 629-640 for A, B, C, DRB1 and DQB1, more than 500 for DQA1, about 610 for DPA1, and some 440 for DPB1. The study used immunosequencing to profile the T cell repertoires of approximately 630 subjects and linked those repertoires to cytomegalovirus serostatus.

Reading the germline V gene gives CDR1 SGHNT and CDR2 YENEEA. The V and J ends are trimmed by 3 bases and 5 bases, leaving 20 bases between them. Measured from the cysteine to the phenylalanine, the CDR3 is 17 residues long. The kept DNA is CDR3 alone, 51 bases in frame from the first base. The study at large found these results: In a later analysis, the rate of TCR association differed among HLA loci, with DRB1 alleles having the most associated TCRs and HLA-C alleles having the fewest. A later analysis reported that several top co-occurrence clusters appeared linked to parvovirus B19, influenza, CMV and Epstein-Barr virus. A later genetic analysis associated a missense DCLRE1C variant with V-gene and J-gene trimming of TCR beta chains, and an independent cohort replicated the association. In an earlier analysis of several hundred of the donors, most TCR beta V segments were observed in productive rearrangements about 90% or about 30% of the time, broadly matching IMGT annotations. In the study, around 150 TCR beta chains were listed as associated with cytomegalovirus. Correlated functional status among segregating V segments might be attributable to linkage disequilibrium, but an unknown experimental factor could not be ruled out. Most TCR sequences were observed very rarely across donors, whereas some public TCRs were present in many individuals. A further reported finding was that TCR beta sequences accurately predicted the HLA-A and HLA-B alleles for most subjects in the first cohort. Because counts were too low, about 18 rarely observed V segments, including chromosome 9 orphons, were excluded from the earlier analysis of some 540 of the donors. The classifier was reported to diagnose cytomegalovirus status with high specificity and sensitivity in both the original cohort and the validation cohort. According to the authors, the approach could potentially be generalized to other disease states and immunological phenotypes. A later analysis associated 15,000 to 20,000 TCR beta sequences with specific HLA alleles at a false discovery rate of 0.05. According to a later genetic analysis, donors in an Asian-associated ancestry cluster had fewer N-insertions in productive TCRs than the approximately 650-donor mean. A few of the identified cytomegalovirus-associated TCR beta chains were confirmed in vitro to be specific for cytomegalovirus antigens. Immune exposure information for the cohort was limited to CMV serostatus. A later analysis found that HLA-associated TCR beta chains were more clonally expanded and had lower generation probabilities than equally common non-associated chains. A cluster of highly shared sequence variants was judged likely to be a technical artifact of the sequencing pipeline. The 87-base-pair reads could not distinguish some IMGT-functional V segments, including TRBV6-2 and TRBV6-3, so those segments were excluded. Presence/absence analyses assumed roughly uniform sequencing depth across donors, an assumption that may not hold. According to a later analysis, most CMV-associated TCR beta chains appeared to be HLA-restricted, and the HLA associations seemed to be driven largely by CMV exposure. The cohort was sequenced for TCR beta chains only, and without alpha or paired-chain data the features that could be detected were limited. Because HLA typing was missing for some donors at each locus, association tests included only the typed subset. Assigning TCR associations to individual alleles was difficult when HLA alleles, especially DR and DQ, strongly co-occurred.

On this clone itself: The antigen this receptor binds is unknown. Within one base of it there is no much larger clone, and no base qualities were kept.

Libraries came from the immunoSEQ multiplex PCR assay. A mixture of 60 forward primers for TCR Vbeta segments and 13 reverse primers for TCR Jbeta segments was used in the multiplex PCR. Amplification of the CDR3 region of rearranged TCR beta genes was performed with a multiplex PCR assay on genomic DNA. On the Illumina HiSeq System, the amplified TCR beta libraries were sequenced as 87-base-pair reads. From the authors' description of their analysis: A later analysis tallied 75 million to 95 million unique TCR beta chains across the 666 repertoires, and approximately 11 million of those chains were shared by two or more donors. Raw reads were error-corrected and collapsed into unique sequences by a nearest-neighbor algorithm in which closely related sequences were merged to remove PCR and sequencing errors. To assign V, D and J gene segments, CDR3 sequences were aligned to IMGT reference sequences. For a sequence to be retained, a match of at least six nucleotides was required to both a V gene segment and a J gene segment. Rearrangements were called productive when the CDR3 lacked stop codons and stayed in frame with V and J; all others were non-productive. CDR3 was defined by IMGT convention, running from the second conserved V-encoded cysteine to the conserved J-encoded phenylalanine. The earlier analysis of a few hundred of the donors excluded sequences that lacked an unambiguous match to a single V gene segment. In an earlier analysis of roughly 500 of the donors, V segments were called functional above 56.7% productive rearrangements and were called segregating when the between-donor standard deviation exceeded 5%. A statistical classification framework was built for diagnosing cytomegalovirus status from the catalog of TCR beta chain sequences. V and J gene assignment, in a later analysis, came from comparing TCR nucleotide sequences with IMGT/GENE-DB human TR gene sequences. Using the TCRdist pipeline, a later analysis assigned CDR3 sequences along with most-parsimonious VDJ recombination scenarios. In a later analysis, every TCR beta chain was defined by the combination of its CDR3 amino acid sequence and its V-gene family, and reads without a unique V-gene family were dropped. In a later analysis, 500 to 650 highly shared, low-generation-probability nucleotide sequences were removed to address suspected cross-contamination and a sequencing artifact. In a later analysis, a clonal expansion index for each public chain was calculated from normalized within-repertoire ranks of inferred template counts. In a later analysis, generation probabilities were computed using a VDJ recombination model fitted to out-of-frame rearrangements, and the results were checked against IGoR. A later analysis scored TCR-TCR, TCR-HLA and TCR-CMV co-occurrence with hypergeometric tests, applying a repertoire-size bias correction to TCR pairs. False discovery rates were estimated in a later analysis by permuting HLA or CMV assignments 20 times. In a later analysis, co-occurring TCRs were grouped with DBSCAN, and TCRdist sequence similarity was added when clustering was performed within HLA-allele-positive subsets. Repertoires with fewer than 30,000 or more than 120,000 public chains were left out of co-occurrence clustering, as were roughly five repertoires with anomalous nucleotide sharing. As stored in TCRdb, this immuneACCESS dataset retains in-frame rearrangements with V and J assigned. A fraction of the clones does not appear; measured against another copy, unresolved V genes explain less than half of the discrepancy, and the remainder lacks a known reason. V and J calls and clone size come straight from that table; D and trimming were deduced from the DNA. Within this sample are 100,000 or so clones, with about 79% of them counted one time only. Roughly 2.7% of the sample is held by the ten biggest clonotypes.

In total, roughly 710 healthy bone marrow donors made up the cohort. At the time of sampling, every cohort member was nominally healthy, though immune exposures that went unrecorded were likely present. The donor was CMV seropositive and belonged to the group of more than 250 seropositive cohort members. A peripheral blood sample was provided by each donor, and peripheral blood mononuclear cells were used for TCR beta sequencing. The Qiagen DNeasy Blood Extraction Kit was used to extract genomic DNA from the blood cell samples. The sequence links TRBV11-3 to TRBJ2-1, and possibly TRBD2, on 6 matching bases. This clonotype originated in a man aged 45 to 65 in good health and CMV-seropositive. The sample consisted of PBMCs. The nucleotides read TGTGCCAGCAGCTTCGGGACTTCGAGCTTGGGGGACAATGAGCAGTTCTTC. Its product reads: CASSFGTSSLGDNEQFF.